Listed here are 8 T cell receptor beta chains from one sample, sequenced in a study of blood T cells in healthy people across ages (dated by TCRdb to between 2015 and 2016). The library relied on 5' RACE. Sequencing used an Illumina HiSeq 2500. A second about 6 to 11 cycle PCR used a sample-barcoded 5' primer and a J-beta primer mix. TCRdb reran the public reads through fastp at Q25 and MiXCR, keeping productive beta chains. Under each unique CDR3 protein, matching rows form one entry showing the most common genes and DNA. In this sample the table shows roughly 2 million distinct CDR3 sequences, just under 50% of which occur a single time. In total, the top ten clones hold approximately 2.1% of the sample. The source material was blood. The source is a woman aged 40 to 50 in good health.

This clonotype has a handful of counts. The chain carries TRBV9 and TRBJ2-3, with TRBD2 matching 7 bases. The V and J ends lost 6 bases and 3 bases, in that order; junction bases with no gene match: 7. CDR3 length: 14 amino acids. CDR1 is SGDLS, CDR2 YYNGEE, per germline. The CDR3: CASTSGEGTDTQYF. The CDR3, as DNA: TGTGCCAGCACGTCTGGGGAGGGGACAGATACGCAGTATTTT.

The chain combines TRBV4-3 with TRBJ2-1; D is uncertain. CDR3 length equals 13 residues. Trimming pared 0 bases from V and 10 bases from J, leaving 10 bases between. Looked up from germline, CDR1 is LGHNA and CDR2 is YSLEER. CDR3 coding DNA: TGCGCCAGCAGCCAAGACGCGGCGCGGGAGCAGTTCTTC. It yields the protein CASSQDAAREQFF.

The chain combines TRBV28 with TRBJ1-1, with D tentatively TRBD1 (5 bases). V gave up 4 bases and J gave up 3 bases, with 12 bases separating them. CDR1 and CDR2 from the germline V gene are MDHEN and SYDVKM. CDR3 length: 14 amino acids. The CDR3 DNA sequence: TGTGCCAGCAGTTCCGCCGGGGGTCACACTGAAGCTTTCTTT. Translating it yields CASSSAGGHTEAFF.

This sequence joins TRBV29-1 and TRBJ2-5; D possibly corresponds to TRBD1 (6 bases). CDR1 and CDR2 from the germline V gene are SQVTM and ANQGSEA. The V end was cut by 7 bases, the J end by 1 base, with 10 bases between. This CDR3 spans 12 amino acids. The CDR3 region is CSGGPSQETQYF. The CDR3 coding sequence is TGCAGCGGGGGGCCGTCCCAAGAGACCCAGTACTTC.

This clonotype was counted only a few times. J is TRBJ2-4 and V is TRBV6-1; 9 bases are shared with TRBD1. The germline V gene has CDR1 MNHNS and CDR2 SASEGT. J lost 4 bases, V lost 3 bases, and 1 base had no gene match. The CDR3 has 14 residues. CDR3 protein: CASSDGTGKNIQYF. CDR3 bases: TGTGCCAGCAGTGATGGGACAGGGAAAAACATTCAGTACTTC.

The table lists this clonotype with a few counts. The rearrangement joins TRBV7-8 to TRBJ2-1; the match to TRBD2 covers 8 bases. This CDR3 spans 17 amino acids. Germline assignment: CDR1 SGHVS and CDR2 FQNEAQ. The V gene end was trimmed by 0 bases and the J gene end by 4 bases; junction bases not matched to a gene: 8. The CDR3: CASSLALSGGPYNEQFF. The CDR3 DNA reads as TGTGCCAGCAGCTTAGCGCTGAGCGGGGGACCTTACAATGAGCAGTTCTTC.

DNA for the CDR3: TGCAGCGTTGATAATGGCTACACCTTC. This codes for CSVDNGYTF. The chain has TRBV29-1 and TRBJ1-2; D remains unclear. The ends were cut back, 3 bases at V and 6 bases at J, with 2 bases in the middle. The length of the CDR3 is 9 residues. Germline V gene lookup returns CDR1 SQVTM and CDR2 ANQGSEA. Full variable domain (missing parts from reference TRBV29-1 and TRBJ1-2): SAVISQKPSRDICQRGTSLTIQCQVDSQVTMMFWYRQQPGQSLTLIATANQGSEATYESGFVIDKFPISRPNLTFSTLTVSNMSPEDSSIYLCSVDNGYTFGSGTRLTVV.

The chain is built from TRBV29-1 and TRBJ2-7; the match to TRBD1 covers 7 bases. Trimming removed 1 base from V and 0 bases from J; junction bases left unmatched: 12. CDR1 is SQVTM, CDR2 ANQGSEA, per germline. The CDR3 totals 17 residues. The CDR3 DNA reads as TGCAGCGTTGAAGGTCCCCTAGGACAGGCCTCCTCCTACGAGCAGTACTTC. As protein: CSVEGPLGQASSYEQYF.